The clone carrying this T cell receptor beta chain appeared once. These data belong to a study of blood T cell repertoires in COVID-19. Turning to the study itself: COVID-19 samples from acute and convalescent phases originated in the United States, Italy and Spain.

Germline CDR1 WNHNN, CDR2 SYGVQD (reference sequence). V lost 0 bases to trimming and J lost 4 bases; unmatched junction nucleotides: 6. The CDR3 is 17 residues long. Original analysis: Reference gene primer amplification gave nucleated cell count estimates. Assay used: immunoSEQ multiplex PCR; TCRdb lists only in-frame clones, some missing. D and trimming were read from the DNA, whereas the V and J calls and clone size are those reported in that table. The sample records about 150,000 clones, around nine tenths being singletons. The source is a human donor in a cohort sampled during active COVID-19. Sequencing was performed on peripheral blood. This sequence joins TRBV10-1 and TRBJ2-1; 10 bases are shared with TRBD2. The CDR3 nucleotides read TGCGCCAGCAGTGAGTCCTTAAGCGGGGGGGCATACAATGAGCAGTTCTTC. This gives the protein CASSESLSGGAYNEQFF.